What follows are 4 T cell receptor beta chains derived from one specimen sequenced in a study of blood T cell repertoires in COVID-19. TCRdb's copy holds only in-frame clones and misses some; the assay was immunoSEQ multiplex PCR. The sample has approximately 110,000 clones, over 75% seen once. The sequenced sample was peripheral blood. These TCRs come from a middle-aged man with acute or convalescent COVID-19.

The chain recombines TRBV3-1 (or the pseudogene TRBV3-2) with TRBJ2-5; 12 bases agree with TRBD1. Germline trimming cut 1 base from V and 3 bases from J; bases unmatched to any gene: 3. The CDR3 totals 16 residues. The V gene's germline CDR1 is LGHDT and CDR2 YNNKEL (reference sequence). This CDR3 is CASSQAGTGGEETQYF. The DNA for the CDR3 is TGTGCCAGCAGCCAAGCCGGGACAGGGGGCGAAGAGACCCAGTACTTC.

The chain recombines TRBV27 with TRBJ2-1; TRBD1 aligns across 11 bases. Unmatched junction bases numbered 10, after V lost 6 bases and J lost 9 bases. The CDR3 has 15 residues. Germline lookup yields CDR1 MNHEY and CDR2 SMNVEV (reference sequence). The CDR3 DNA reads TGTGCCAGCAGCATGGGGACAGGGGGTAGAGGTGAGCAGTTCTTC. It encodes CASSMGTGGRGEQFF.

The V call is TRBV27, the J call TRBJ1-1, with TRBD1 identical over 9 bases. The length of the CDR3 is 14 residues. Germline loops: CDR1 MNHEY, CDR2 SMNVEV (reference sequence). Losses at the gene ends were 5 bases for V and 4 bases for J; bases not matched to a gene: 5. The CDR3: CASSPRDRATEAFF. In DNA, the CDR3 is TGTGCCAGCAGTCCACGGGACAGGGCCACTGAAGCTTTCTTT.

V usage is TRBV5-4 and J usage is TRBJ2-2, with TRBD2 matching over 10 bases. The CDR3 runs 19 residues. The J segment lost 0 bases and the V segment lost 0 bases, leaving 8 bases of the junction unmatched. Germline CDR1 and CDR2: SGHNT and YYREEE (reference sequence). The CDR3 nucleotides read TGTGCCAGCAGCTTGGCCGCGGTAGCGGGGGGACCGAACACCGGGGAGCTGTTTTTT. Amino acids: CASSLAAVAGGPNTGELFF.